This section outlines one TCR beta chain sequence together with its context. Its target is not known. The data are from a study of shared clonotypes between healthy human individuals. Sorted-subset replicate PCR reactions contained roughly 210 ng DNA, corresponding to approximately 30,000 T cell genomes. The method was immunoSEQ multiplex PCR; TCRdb's version includes in-frame clones alone and lacks a portion of them. Seen here are hundreds of thousands of clones, roughly 70% observed once, and the top ten hold approximately 1.7%. Findings and caveats of the study: A handful of donors showed sharing of approximately 4.7% of naive CD4 clonotypes. Larger richness was generally estimated for naive than memory subsets.

The receptor's source is a woman in her 30s in good health. Sequenced sample: memory CD4+ T cells sorted from blood. The sample's subset: CD45RA-negative fraction.

The CDR3 region is CASGNPGLSTDTQYF. The CDR3 coding sequence is TGTGCCAGTGGAAATCCGGGACTCAGCACAGATACGCAGTATTTT. V usage is TRBV19 and J usage is TRBJ2-3; tentative D call: TRBD2 (6 bases). CDR1 and CDR2 from the germline V gene are LNHDA and SQIVND (reference sequence). The CDR3 covers 15 residues. The V end was cut by 8 bases, the J end by 0 bases, with 15 bases between.